The TCR beta chain described here comes from a study of monozygotic twins with inflammatory bowel disease. Via template switching, UMIs carrying a 6-nucleotide sample barcode were introduced. Reanalyzing the 5' RACE reads, TCRdb keeps one entry per CDR3 protein, without DNA. Recorded for this sample: about 330,000 distinct CDR3 sequences. Germline loops: CDR1 SGHAT, CDR2 FQNNGV. The CDR3 runs 14 residues. The V call is TRBV11-2, the J call TRBJ2-1. This TCR was recovered from a human donor with ulcerative colitis or Crohn's disease, or a healthy co-twin of an affected twin (not recorded which). The source material was blood. The chain's CDR3 is CASSLAAGDNEQFF.